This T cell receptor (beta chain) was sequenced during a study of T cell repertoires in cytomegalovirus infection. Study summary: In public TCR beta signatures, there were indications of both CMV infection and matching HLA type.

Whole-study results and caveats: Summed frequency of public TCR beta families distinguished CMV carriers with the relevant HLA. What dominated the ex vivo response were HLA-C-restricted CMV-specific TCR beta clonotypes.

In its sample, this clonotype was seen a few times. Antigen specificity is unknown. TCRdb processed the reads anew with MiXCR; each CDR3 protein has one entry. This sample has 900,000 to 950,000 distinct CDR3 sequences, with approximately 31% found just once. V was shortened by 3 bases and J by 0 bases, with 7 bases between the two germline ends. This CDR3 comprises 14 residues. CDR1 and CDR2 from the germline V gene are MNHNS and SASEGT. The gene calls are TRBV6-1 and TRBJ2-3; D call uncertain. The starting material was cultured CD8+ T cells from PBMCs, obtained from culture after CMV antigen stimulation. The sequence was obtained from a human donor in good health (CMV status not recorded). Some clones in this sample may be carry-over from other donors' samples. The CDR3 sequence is CASSDVPSTDTQYF. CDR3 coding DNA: TGTGCCAGCAGTGACGTTCCTAGCACAGATACGCAGTATTTT.